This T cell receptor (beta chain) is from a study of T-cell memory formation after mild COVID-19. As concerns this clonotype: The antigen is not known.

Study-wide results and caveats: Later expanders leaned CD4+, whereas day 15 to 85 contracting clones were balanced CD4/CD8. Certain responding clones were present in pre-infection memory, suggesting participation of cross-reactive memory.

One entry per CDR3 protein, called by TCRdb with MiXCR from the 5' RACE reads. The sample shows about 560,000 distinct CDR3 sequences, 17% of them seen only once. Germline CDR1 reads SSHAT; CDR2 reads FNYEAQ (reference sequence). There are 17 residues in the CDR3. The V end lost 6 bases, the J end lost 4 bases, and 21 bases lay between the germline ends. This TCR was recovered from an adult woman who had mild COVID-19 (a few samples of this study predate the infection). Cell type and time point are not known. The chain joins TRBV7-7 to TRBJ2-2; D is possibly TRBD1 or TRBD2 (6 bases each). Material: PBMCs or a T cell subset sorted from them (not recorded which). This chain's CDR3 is CASSPSGTGAATGELFF. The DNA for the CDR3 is TGTGCCAGCAGTCCCTCGGGGACGGGGGCCGCCACCGGGGAGCTGTTTTTT.